What follows are 8 T cell receptor beta chains derived from one specimen sequenced in a study of T cell responses to AZD1222 COVID-19 vaccine. The table came from immunoSEQ multiplex PCR; TCRdb's copy has only in-frame clones and leaves some out. Of roughly 120,000 clones listed, approximately 85% are singletons. The source was peripheral blood, collected on day 0 of AZD1222 vaccination. All receptors come from an adult in good health.

This chain joins TRBV2 and TRBJ1-3; 10 positions match TRBD1. Germline trimming cut 6 bases from V and 7 bases from J; bases unmatched to any gene: 3. This CDR3 contains 13 residues. In germline, CDR1 is SNHLY, CDR2 FYNNEI. The CDR3 DNA reads as TGTGCCAGCAGCCGGACAGGGGGGAACACCATATATTTT. The encoded protein is CASSRTGGNTIYF. Drawing the rest from reference TRBV2 and TRBJ1-3, the complete variable domain is EPEVTQTPSHQVTQMGQEVILRCVPISNHLYFYWYRQILGQKVEFLVSFYNNEISEKSEIFDDQFSVERPDGSNFTLKIRSTKLEDSAMYFCASSRTGGNTIYFGEGSWLTVV.

The chain carries TRBV29-1 and TRBJ2-1; possible D gene TRBD2, 5 bases. CDR1 and CDR2 from the germline V gene are SQVTM and ANQGSEA. Trimming stripped 4 bases from V and 0 bases from J, with 10 bases between. The CDR3 spans 14 residues. The CDR3 region has the DNA TGCAGCGTTGGGACTTCGAGCTCCTACAATGAGCAGTTCTTC. Its translation: CSVGTSSSYNEQFF.

The chain carries TRBV3-1 (or the pseudogene TRBV3-2) and TRBJ2-5; D not certain. Trimming left V 1 base short and J 9 bases short, with 18 bases between. Germline CDR1 reads LGHDT; CDR2 reads YNNKEL (reference sequence). The CDR3 is made up of 15 amino acids. CDR3 in amino acids: CASSQVAPSPVPQYF. The CDR3 DNA follows: TGTGCCAGCAGCCAAGTCGCACCGAGCCCCGTCCCCCAGTACTTC.

The chain carries TRBV4-1 and TRBJ2-3, with 12 bases fitting TRBD2. With 2 bases clipped from V and 2 bases from J, the junction kept 5 bases outside the gene matches. CDR1 and CDR2 (germline): MGHRA, YSYEKL. The CDR3 extends over 17 amino acids. The CDR3 sequence is CASSQRGLAGNTDTQYF. CDR3 nucleotides: TGCGCCAGCAGCCAACGGGGACTAGCGGGCAACACAGATACGCAGTATTTT.

This clone occurred once. At one end the junction does not follow the germline gene, possibly because of a read error. The chain has TRBV3-1 (or the pseudogene TRBV3-2) and TRBJ2-7; 11 bases line up with TRBD2. Looked up from germline, CDR1 is LGHDT and CDR2 is YNNKEL (reference sequence). CDR3 length: 12 residues. CDR3 sequence: CASSQEPGLADF. The CDR3 DNA is TGTGCCAGCAGCCAAGAACCGGGACTAGCGGACTTC.

The chain employs TRBV5-1 and TRBJ2-7; D may be TRBD1 (6 bases). Between the trimmed V and J ends, which lost 0 bases and 4 bases, there was a span of 8 bases. Per the germline V gene, CDR1 is SGHRS and CDR2 is YFSETQ. CDR3 size: 13 residues. The CDR3 loop is CASSLDREYEQYF. The CDR3 DNA is TGCGCCAGCAGCTTGGACAGGGAGTACGAGCAGTACTTC.

This chain joins TRBV28 and TRBJ1-2; weak D call: TRBD1 (5 bases). The CDR3 loop spans 14 amino acids. The V end lost 7 bases, the J end lost 3 bases, and 15 bases lay between the germline ends. Looked up from germline, CDR1 is MDHEN and CDR2 is SYDVKM. In nucleotides, the CDR3 is TGTGCCAGCACGCCCAGGGCGTACGACTATGGCTACACCTTC. It specifies CASTPRAYDYGYTF.

The CDR3 coding sequence is TGTGCCAGCAGTGAAGGCCCCGCCGGGAGGAGCACAGATACGCAGTATTTT. It is translated as CASSEGPAGRSTDTQYF. The rearrangement joins TRBV2 to TRBJ2-3; 7 bases map to TRBD2. The CDR3 length is 17 residues. Germline loops: CDR1 SNHLY, CDR2 FYNNEI. The ends lost 1 base at V and 0 bases at J; junction bases unmatched: 7.